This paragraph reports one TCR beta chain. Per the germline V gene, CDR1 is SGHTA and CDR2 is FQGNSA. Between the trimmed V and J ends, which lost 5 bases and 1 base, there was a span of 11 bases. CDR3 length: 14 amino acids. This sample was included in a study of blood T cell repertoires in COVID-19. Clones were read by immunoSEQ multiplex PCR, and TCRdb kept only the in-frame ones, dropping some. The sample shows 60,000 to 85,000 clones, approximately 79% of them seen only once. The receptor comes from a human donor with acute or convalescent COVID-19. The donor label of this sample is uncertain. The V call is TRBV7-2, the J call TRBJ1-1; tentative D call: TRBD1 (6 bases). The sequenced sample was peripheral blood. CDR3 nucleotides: TGTGCCAGCAGCCCTGACAGGAGGAACACTGAAGCTTTCTTT. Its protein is CASSPDRRNTEAFF.